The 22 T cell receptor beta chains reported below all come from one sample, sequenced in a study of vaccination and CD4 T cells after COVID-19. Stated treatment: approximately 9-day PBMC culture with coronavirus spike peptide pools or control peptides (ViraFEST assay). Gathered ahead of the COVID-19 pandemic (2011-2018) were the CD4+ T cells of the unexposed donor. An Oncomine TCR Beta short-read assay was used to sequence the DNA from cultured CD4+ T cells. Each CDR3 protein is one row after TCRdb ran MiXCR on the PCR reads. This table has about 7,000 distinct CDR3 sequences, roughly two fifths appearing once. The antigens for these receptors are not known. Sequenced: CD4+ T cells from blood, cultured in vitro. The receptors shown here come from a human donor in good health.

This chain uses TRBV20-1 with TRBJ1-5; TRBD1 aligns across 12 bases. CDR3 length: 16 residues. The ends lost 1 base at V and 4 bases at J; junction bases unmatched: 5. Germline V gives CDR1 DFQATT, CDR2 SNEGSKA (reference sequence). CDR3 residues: CSARVGTGGRNQPQHF. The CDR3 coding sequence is TGCAGTGCTAGAGTCGGGACAGGGGGCAGGAATCAGCCCCAGCATTTT.

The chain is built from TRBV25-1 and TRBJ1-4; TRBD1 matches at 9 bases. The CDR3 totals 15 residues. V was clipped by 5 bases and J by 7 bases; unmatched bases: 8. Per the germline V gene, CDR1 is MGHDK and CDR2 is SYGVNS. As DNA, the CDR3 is TGTGCCAGCAGTTACCCCGGGACAGGGTCTGAAAAACTGTTTTTT. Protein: CASSYPGTGSEKLFF. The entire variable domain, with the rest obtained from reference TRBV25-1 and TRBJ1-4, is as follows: EADIYQTPRYLVIGTGKKITLECSQTMGHDKMYWYQQDPGMELHLIHYSYGVNSTEKGDLSSESTVSRIRTEHFPLTLESARPSHTSQYLCASSYPGTGSEKLFFGSGTQLSVL.

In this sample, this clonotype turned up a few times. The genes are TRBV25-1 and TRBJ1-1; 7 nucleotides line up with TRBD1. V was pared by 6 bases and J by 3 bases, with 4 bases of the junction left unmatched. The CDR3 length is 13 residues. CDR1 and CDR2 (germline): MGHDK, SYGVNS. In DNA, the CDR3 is TGTGCCAGCAGGTTAACAGGGGACACTGAAGCTTTCTTT. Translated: CASRLTGDTEAFF.

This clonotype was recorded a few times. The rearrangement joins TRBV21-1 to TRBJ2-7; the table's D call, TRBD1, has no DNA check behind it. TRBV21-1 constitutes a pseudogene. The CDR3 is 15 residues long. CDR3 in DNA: TGTGCCAGCAACAAGGGGCGGGGGCGTTCCTACGAGCAGTACTTC. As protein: CASNKGRGRSYEQYF.

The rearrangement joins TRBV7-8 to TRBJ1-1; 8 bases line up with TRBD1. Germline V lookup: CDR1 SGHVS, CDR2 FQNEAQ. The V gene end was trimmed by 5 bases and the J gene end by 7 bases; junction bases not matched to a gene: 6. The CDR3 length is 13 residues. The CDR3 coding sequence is TGTGCCAGCAGCGCGGGGACAGGAGTTGAAGCTTTCTTT. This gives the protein CASSAGTGVEAFF.

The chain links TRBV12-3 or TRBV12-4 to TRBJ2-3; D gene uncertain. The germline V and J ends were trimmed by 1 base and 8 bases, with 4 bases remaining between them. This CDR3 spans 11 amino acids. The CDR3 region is CASSLGGTQYF. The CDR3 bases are TGTGCCAGCAGTTTAGGCGGTACGCAGTATTTT.

The CDR3 spells CASSQLTPGQGHYSNQPQHF. The CDR3 DNA reads TGCGCCAGCAGCCAATTGACCCCGGGACAGGGCCACTATAGCAATCAGCCCCAGCATTTT. The chain combines TRBV4-3 with TRBJ1-5; 9 nucleotides match TRBD1. CDR1 LGHNA and CDR2 YSLEER come from the germline V gene. The CDR3 runs to 20 residues. The ends lost 2 bases at V and 0 bases at J; junction bases unmatched: 14.

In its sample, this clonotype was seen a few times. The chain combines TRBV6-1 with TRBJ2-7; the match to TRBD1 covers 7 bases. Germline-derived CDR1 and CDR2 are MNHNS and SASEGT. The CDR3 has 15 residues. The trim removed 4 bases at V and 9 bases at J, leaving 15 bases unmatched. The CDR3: CASSVEAGTAGGQYF. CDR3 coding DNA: TGTGCCAGCAGTGTGGAGGCCGGGACAGCCGGCGGGCAGTACTTC.

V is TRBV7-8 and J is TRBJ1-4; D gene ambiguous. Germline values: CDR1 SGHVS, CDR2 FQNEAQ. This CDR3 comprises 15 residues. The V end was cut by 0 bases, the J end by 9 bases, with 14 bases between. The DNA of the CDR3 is TGTGCCAGCAGCTTAGCGATTGGGAGGGCCCAAAAACTGTTTTTT. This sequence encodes CASSLAIGRAQKLFF.

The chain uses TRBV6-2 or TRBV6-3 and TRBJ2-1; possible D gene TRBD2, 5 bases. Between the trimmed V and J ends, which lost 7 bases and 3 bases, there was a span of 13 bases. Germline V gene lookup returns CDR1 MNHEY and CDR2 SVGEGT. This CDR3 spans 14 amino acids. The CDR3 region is CASNRASLYNEQFF. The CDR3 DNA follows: TGTGCCAGCAATAGGGCTAGCCTCTACAATGAGCAGTTCTTC.

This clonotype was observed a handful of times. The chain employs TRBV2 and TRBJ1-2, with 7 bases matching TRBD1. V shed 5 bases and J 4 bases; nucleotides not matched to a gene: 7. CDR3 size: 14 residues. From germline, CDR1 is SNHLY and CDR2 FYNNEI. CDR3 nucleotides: TGTGCCAGCAGTCTAGGGGGACAGCTCTATGGCTACACCTTC. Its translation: CASSLGGQLYGYTF. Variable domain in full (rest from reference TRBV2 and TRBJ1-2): EPEVTQTPSHQVTQMGQEVILRCVPISNHLYFYWYRQILGQKVEFLVSFYNNEISEKSEIFDDQFSVERPDGSNFTLKIRSTKLEDSAMYFCASSLGGQLYGYTFGSGTRLTVV.

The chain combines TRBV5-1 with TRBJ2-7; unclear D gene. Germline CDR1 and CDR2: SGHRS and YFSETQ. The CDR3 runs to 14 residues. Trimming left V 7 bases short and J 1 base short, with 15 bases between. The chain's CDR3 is CASGPLVGSYEQYF. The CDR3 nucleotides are TGCGCCAGCGGCCCCTTGGTGGGGTCCTACGAGCAGTACTTC.

Here the CDR3 reads CASSLSGGNYEQYF. DNA of the CDR3: TGTGCCAGCAGTTTATCGGGCGGGAACTACGAGCAGTACTTC. V usage is TRBV28 and J usage is TRBJ2-7; TRBD2 might be the D (6 bases). The V gene's germline CDR1 is MDHEN and CDR2 SYDVKM. The CDR3 has 14 amino acids. Trimming removed 1 base from V and 3 bases from J, with 10 bases in between.

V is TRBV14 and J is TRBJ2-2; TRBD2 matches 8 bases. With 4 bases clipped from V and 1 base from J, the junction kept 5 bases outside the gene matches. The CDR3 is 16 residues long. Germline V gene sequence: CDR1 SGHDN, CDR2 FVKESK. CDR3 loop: CASSPIGGGNTGELFF. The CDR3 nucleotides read TGTGCCAGCAGCCCGATCGGGGGGGGGAACACCGGGGAGCTGTTTTTT.

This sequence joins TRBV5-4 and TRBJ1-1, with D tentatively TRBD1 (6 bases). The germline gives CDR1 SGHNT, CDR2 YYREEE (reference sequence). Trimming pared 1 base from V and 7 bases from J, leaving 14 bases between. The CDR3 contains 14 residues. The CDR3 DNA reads TGTGCCAGCAGCTTGAGCGCGGGGGCCGGTGAAGCTTTCTTT. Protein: CASSLSAGAGEAFF.

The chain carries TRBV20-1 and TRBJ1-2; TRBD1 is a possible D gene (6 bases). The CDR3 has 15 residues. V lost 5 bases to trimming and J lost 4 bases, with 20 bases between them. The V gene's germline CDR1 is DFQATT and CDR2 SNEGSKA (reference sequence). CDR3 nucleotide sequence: TGCAGTGCTGAAACTCGGGCCTCAGGGGTCTATGGCTACACCTTC. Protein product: CSAETRASGVYGYTF.

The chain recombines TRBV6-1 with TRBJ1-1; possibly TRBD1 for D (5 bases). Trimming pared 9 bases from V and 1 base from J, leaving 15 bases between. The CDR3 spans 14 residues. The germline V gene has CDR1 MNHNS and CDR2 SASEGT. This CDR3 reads CASGGFGGNTEAFF. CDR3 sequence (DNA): TGTGCCAGTGGGGGTTTTGGCGGGAACACTGAAGCTTTCTTT.

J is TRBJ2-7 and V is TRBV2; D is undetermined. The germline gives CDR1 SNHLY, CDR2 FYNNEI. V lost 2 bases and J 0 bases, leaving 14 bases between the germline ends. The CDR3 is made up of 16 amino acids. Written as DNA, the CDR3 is TGTGCCAGCAGTGAAAGGTCGTCGATTAGCTCCTACGAGCAGTACTTC. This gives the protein CASSERSSISSYEQYF.

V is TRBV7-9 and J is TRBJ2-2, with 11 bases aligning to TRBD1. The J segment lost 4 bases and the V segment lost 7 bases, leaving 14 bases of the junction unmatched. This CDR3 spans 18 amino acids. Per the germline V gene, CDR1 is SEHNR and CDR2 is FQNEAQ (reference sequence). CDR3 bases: TGTGCCAGCACGGACAGGGGGCGAACCCCTACGAGCACCGGGGAGCTGTTTTTT. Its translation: CASTDRGRTPTSTGELFF.

The CDR3 DNA is TGTGCCAGCAGTTTATCGATAACGGGGGCTGGGGGCCGCGAGCAGTACTTC. It encodes CASSLSITGAGGREQYF. The V and J genes are TRBV27 and TRBJ2-7; D possibly matches TRBD1 or TRBD2 (6 bases each). V was pared by 0 bases and J by 6 bases, with 21 bases between. The germline CDR1 and CDR2 sequences are MNHEY and SMNVEV (reference sequence). The CDR3 sequence is 17 residues long.

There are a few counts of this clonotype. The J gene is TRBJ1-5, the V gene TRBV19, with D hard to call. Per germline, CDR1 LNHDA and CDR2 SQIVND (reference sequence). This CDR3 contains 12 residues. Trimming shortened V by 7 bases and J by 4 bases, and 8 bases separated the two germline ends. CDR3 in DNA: TGTGCCAGTACCCAACTTAATCAGCCCCAGCATTTT. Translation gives CASTQLNQPQHF. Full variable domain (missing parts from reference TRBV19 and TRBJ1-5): DGGITQSPKYLFRKEGQNVTLSCEQNLNHDAMYWYRQDPGQGLRLIYYSQIVNDFQKGDIAEGYSVSREKKESFPLTVTSAQKNPTAFYLCASTQLNQPQHFGDGTRLSIL.

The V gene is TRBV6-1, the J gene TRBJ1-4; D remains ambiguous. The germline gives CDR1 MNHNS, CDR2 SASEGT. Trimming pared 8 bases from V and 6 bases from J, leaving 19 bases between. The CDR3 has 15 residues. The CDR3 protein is CASPVSGTADEKLFF. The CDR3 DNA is TGTGCCAGCCCAGTTAGCGGAACAGCCGATGAAAAACTGTTTTTT.